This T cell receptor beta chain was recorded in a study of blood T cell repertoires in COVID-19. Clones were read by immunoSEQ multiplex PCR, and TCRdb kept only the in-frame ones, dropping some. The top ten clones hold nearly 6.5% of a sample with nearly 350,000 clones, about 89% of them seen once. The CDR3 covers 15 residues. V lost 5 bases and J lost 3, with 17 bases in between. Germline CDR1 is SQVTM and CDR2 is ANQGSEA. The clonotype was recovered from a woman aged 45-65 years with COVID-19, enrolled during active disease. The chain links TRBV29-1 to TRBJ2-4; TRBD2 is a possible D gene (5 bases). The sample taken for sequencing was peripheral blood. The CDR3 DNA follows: TGCAGCGTTTGGGGTCGGGAATCTGGCAAAAACATTCAGTACTTC. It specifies CSVWGRESGKNIQYF.